The rows below give T cell receptor beta chains drawn from one sample of a study of identical twins. TCRdb used MiXCR to reprocess the 5' RACE reads, holding one entry per CDR3 protein. The sample contains roughly 1.6 million distinct CDR3 sequences, around a third of which appear only once. The sample comprised cord blood. The receptors come from a newborn girl in good health. Each CDR3 is given without its conserved first and last residue. The order of the fields is V gene, CDR3 protein.

v_gene: TRBV4-1
CDR3aa: ASSLDIGDYNEQF

v_gene: TRBV6-1
CDR3aa: ASSEEYWGAYGYT

v_gene: TRBV4-2
CDR3aa: ASSQVGKSRTSGNYEQY

v_gene: TRBV3-1
CDR3aa: ASSQVVGAENIQY

v_gene: TRBV13
CDR3aa: ASSCRTENEQF

v_gene: TRBV7-2
CDR3aa: ANGARGTDTQY

v_gene: TRBV20-1
CDR3aa: SARLRQNNSPLH

v_gene: TRBV29-1
CDR3aa: SVDANREATEAF

v_gene: TRBV7-9
CDR3aa: ASSLLRQTGSRSDTQY

v_gene: TRBV20-1
CDR3aa: RADEGGLNGYT

v_gene: TRBV5-1
CDR3aa: ASSPGGTSSTDTQY

v_gene: TRBV27
CDR3aa: ASRHSSSTDTQY

v_gene: TRBV19
CDR3aa: ASRVTGSGANVLT

v_gene: TRBV10-3
CDR3aa: AISGGQGATNEKLF

v_gene: TRBV19
CDR3aa: ASSRATSGRYEQY

v_gene: TRBV28
CDR3aa: ASSFRGTGGYEQY

v_gene: TRBV9
CDR3aa: ASSVATGTGGTEQY

v_gene: TRBV29-1
CDR3aa: SGSSGGTEAF

v_gene: TRBV7-2
CDR3aa: ASSGRLGQGKINSPLH

v_gene: TRBV2
CDR3aa: ASMREAGSDEQY

v_gene: TRBV20-1
CDR3aa: SARVLSGTPYEQY

v_gene: TRBV6-6
CDR3aa: ASSRDRGVILNTEAF

v_gene: TRBV20-1
CDR3aa: SAPDRSSYNSPLH

v_gene: TRBV27
CDR3aa: ASSPVTSGTDTQY

v_gene: TRBV11-2
CDR3aa: ASSLTRGWSPLH

v_gene: TRBV7-9
CDR3aa: ASSLLNREGETQY

v_gene: TRBV4-1
CDR3aa: ASSRYRDSVDEQY

v_gene: TRBV6-2/TRBV6-3
CDR3aa: ASSYPRLAGYNEQL

v_gene: TRBV10-3
CDR3aa: AITLDSSSYEQY

v_gene: TRBV20-1
CDR3aa: SARRQRGAEAF

v_gene: TRBV19
CDR3aa: ASSIPGTGSREELF

v_gene: TRBV6-1
CDR3aa: ASAEKNTEAF

v_gene: TRBV6-1
CDR3aa: ASTRVAGIYEQF

v_gene: TRBV7-2
CDR3aa: ASSRAPGETQY

v_gene: TRBV20-1
CDR3aa: SASGGARSSYNEQF

v_gene: TRBV6-1
CDR3aa: ASSGRVLNTEAF

v_gene: TRBV7-2
CDR3aa: ASSLGSSGFSDTQY

v_gene: TRBV7-9
CDR3aa: ASSLATLTSEQF

v_gene: TRBV10-3
CDR3aa: AISETMGNIQY

v_gene: TRBV9
CDR3aa: ASSEGTSGANEQF

v_gene: TRBV5-1
CDR3aa: ASSLVGASNTGAF

v_gene: TRBV6-5
CDR3aa: ASRGLADLVEQF